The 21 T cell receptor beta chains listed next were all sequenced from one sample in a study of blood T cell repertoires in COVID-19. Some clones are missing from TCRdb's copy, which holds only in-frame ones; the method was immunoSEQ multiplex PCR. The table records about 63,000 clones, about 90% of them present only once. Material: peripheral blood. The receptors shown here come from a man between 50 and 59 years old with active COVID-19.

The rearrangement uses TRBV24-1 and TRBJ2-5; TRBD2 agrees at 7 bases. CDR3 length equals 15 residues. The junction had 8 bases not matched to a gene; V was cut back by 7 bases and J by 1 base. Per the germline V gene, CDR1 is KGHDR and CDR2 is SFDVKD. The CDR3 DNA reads TGTGCCACCAGCGGGAGGCACCTTTTCCAAGAGACCCAGTACTTC. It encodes CATSGRHLFQETQYF.

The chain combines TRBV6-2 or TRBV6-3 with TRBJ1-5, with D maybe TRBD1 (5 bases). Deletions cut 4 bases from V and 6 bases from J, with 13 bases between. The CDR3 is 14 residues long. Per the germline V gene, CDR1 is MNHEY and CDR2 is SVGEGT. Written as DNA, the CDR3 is TGTGCCAGCAGTTTAGGCCAGGGAAGTCAGCCCCAGCATTTT. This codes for CASSLGQGSQPQHF.

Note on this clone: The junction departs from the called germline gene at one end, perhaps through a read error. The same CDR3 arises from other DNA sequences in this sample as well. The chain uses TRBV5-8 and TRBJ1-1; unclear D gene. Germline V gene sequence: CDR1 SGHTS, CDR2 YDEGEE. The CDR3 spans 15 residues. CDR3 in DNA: TGTGCCAGCAGCCGGGCCGGGGATGGGTACACTGAGGCTTTCTTT. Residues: CASSRAGDGYTEAFF.

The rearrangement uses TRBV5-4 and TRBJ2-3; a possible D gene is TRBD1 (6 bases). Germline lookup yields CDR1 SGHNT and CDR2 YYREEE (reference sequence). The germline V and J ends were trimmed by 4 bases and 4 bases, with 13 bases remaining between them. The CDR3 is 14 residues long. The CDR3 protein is CASSAGQYSDTQYF. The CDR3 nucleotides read TGTGCCAGCAGCGCAGGACAGTATTCAGATACGCAGTATTTT. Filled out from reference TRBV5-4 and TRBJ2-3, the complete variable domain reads ETGVTQSPTHLIKTRGQQVTLRCSSQSGHNTVSWYQQALGQGPQFIFQYYREEENGRGNFPPRFSGLQFPNYSSELNVNALELDDSALYLCASSAGQYSDTQYFGPGTRLTVL.

The CDR3 DNA reads as TGCGCCAGCAGCCAAACAACAGGAAAGATGGGCTACACCTTC. Residues: CASSQTTGKMGYTF. This sequence joins TRBV4-3 and TRBJ1-2; tentatively, D is TRBD1 (5 bases). Trimming pared 2 bases from V and 8 bases from J, leaving 15 bases between. The CDR3 is 14 amino acids. Germline-derived CDR1 and CDR2 are LGHNA and YSLEER.

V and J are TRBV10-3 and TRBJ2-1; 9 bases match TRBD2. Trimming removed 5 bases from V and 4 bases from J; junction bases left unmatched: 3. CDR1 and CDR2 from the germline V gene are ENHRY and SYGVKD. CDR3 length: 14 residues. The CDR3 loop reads CAISRTSEYNEQFF. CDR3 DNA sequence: TGTGCCATCAGTCGGACTAGCGAGTACAATGAGCAGTTCTTC.

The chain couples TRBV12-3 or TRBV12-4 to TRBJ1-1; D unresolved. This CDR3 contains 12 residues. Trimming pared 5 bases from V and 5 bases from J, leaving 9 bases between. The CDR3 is CASSQVRTEAFF. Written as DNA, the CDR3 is TGTGCCAGCAGTCAGGTCAGGACTGAAGCTTTCTTT.

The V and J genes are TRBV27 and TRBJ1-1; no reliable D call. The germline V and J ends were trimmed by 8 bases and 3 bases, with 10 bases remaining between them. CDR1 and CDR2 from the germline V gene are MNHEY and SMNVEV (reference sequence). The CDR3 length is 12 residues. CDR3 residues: CASRSADTEAFF. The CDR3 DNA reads TGTGCCAGCCGATCCGCGGACACTGAAGCTTTCTTT.

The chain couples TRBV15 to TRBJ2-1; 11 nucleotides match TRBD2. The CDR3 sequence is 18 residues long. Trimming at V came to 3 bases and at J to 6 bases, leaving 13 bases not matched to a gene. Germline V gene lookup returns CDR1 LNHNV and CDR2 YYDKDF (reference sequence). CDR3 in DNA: TGTGCCACCAGCAGTGGGCGAGAAACCGGGACTAGCGGCAATGAGCAGTTCTTC. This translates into CATSSGRETGTSGNEQFF.

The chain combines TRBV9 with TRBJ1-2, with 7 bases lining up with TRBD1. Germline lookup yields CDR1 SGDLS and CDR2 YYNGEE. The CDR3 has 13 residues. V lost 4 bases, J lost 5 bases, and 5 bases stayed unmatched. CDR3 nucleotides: TGTGCCAGCAGCCCCACAGGGGAATATGGCTACACCTTC. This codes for CASSPTGEYGYTF.

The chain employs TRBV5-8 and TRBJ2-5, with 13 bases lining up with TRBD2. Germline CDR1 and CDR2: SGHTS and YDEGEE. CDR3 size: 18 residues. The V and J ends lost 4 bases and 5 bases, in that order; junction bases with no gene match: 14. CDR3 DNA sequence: TGTGCCAGCAGCCTCGCCTTTTATATGACTAGCGGGAGGGAGACCCAGTACTTC. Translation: CASSLAFYMTSGRETQYF.

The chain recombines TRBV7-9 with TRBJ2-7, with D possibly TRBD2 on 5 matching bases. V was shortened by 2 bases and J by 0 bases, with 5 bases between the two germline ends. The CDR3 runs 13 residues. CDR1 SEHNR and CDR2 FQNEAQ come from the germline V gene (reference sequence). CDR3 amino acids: CASSLTSSYEQYF. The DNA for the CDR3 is TGTGCCAGCAGCTTAACTAGCTCCTACGAGCAGTACTTC.

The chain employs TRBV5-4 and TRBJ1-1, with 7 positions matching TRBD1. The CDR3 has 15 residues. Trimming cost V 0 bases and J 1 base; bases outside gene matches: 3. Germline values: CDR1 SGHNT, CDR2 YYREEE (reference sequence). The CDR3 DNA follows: TGTGCCAGCAGCTTGGCTGACAGGGAGAACACTGAAGCTTTCTTT. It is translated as CASSLADRENTEAFF.

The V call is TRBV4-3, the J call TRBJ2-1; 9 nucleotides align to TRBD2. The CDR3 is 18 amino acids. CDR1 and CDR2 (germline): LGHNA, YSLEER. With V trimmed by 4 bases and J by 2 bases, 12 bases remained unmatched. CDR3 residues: CASSPGGSAGGTYNEQFF. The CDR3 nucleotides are TGCGCCAGCAGCCCCGGGGGTTCAGCGGGAGGAACCTACAATGAGCAGTTCTTC.

The CDR3 spells CASSSGPSTDTQYF. The CDR3 coding sequence is TGTGCCAGCTCTAGCGGACCTAGCACAGATACGCAGTATTTT. The chain combines TRBV2 with TRBJ2-3; 7 bases agree with TRBD2. This CDR3 contains 14 residues. Germline V gene data show CDR1 as SNHLY and CDR2 as FYNNEI. V lost 8 bases to trimming and J lost 0 bases; unmatched junction nucleotides: 5.

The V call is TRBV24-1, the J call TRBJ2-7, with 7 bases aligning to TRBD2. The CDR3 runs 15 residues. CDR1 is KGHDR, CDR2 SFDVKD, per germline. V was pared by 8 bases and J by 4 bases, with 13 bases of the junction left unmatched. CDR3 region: CATKKLGSGQYEQYF. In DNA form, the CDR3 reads TGTGCCACCAAAAAGCTAGGTAGCGGGCAATACGAGCAGTACTTC.

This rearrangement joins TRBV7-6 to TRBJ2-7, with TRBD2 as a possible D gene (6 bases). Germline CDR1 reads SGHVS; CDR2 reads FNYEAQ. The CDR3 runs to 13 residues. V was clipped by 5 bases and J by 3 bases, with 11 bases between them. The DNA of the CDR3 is TGTGCCAGCAGCCCGACTAGTGGCTACGAGCAGTACTTC. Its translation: CASSPTSGYEQYF. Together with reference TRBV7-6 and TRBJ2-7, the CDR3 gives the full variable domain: GAGVSQSPRYKVTKRGQDVALRCDPISGHVSLYWYRQALGQGPEFLTYFNYEAQQDKSGLPNDRFSAERPEGSISTLTIQRTEQRDSAMYRCASSPTSGYEQYFGPGTRLTVT.

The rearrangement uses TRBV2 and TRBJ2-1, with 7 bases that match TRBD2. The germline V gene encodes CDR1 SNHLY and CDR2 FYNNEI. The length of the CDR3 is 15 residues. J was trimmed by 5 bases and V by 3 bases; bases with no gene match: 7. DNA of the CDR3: TGTGCCAGCAGTGAGGGAGGGTCGCCACACAATGAGCAGTTCTTC. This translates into CASSEGGSPHNEQFF.

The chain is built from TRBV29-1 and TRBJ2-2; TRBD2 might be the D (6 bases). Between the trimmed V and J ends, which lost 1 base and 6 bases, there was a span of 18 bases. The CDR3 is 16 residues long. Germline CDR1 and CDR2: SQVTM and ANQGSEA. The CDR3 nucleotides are TGCAGCGTTGAAGTCCCCGGGAGTGGGTGGTCCGGGGAGCTGTTTTTT. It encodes CSVEVPGSGWSGELFF.

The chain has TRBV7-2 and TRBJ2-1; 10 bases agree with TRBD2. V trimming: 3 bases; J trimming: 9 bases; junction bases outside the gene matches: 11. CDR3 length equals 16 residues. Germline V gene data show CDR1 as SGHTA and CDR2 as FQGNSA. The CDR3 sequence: CASSFFGLAGASEQFF. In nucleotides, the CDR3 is TGTGCCAGCAGCTTCTTTGGTCTAGCGGGAGCGAGTGAGCAGTTCTTC.

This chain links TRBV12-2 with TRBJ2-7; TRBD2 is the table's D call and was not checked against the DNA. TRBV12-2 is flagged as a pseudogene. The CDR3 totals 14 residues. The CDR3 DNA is TGTGCAAGTCGCTTGGGCCATCGGGGTCGCGAGCAGTACTTC. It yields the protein CASRLGHRGREQYF.